The rows below give T cell receptor beta chains drawn from one sample of a study of blood T cell repertoires in COVID-19. TCRdb's table, derived via immunoSEQ multiplex PCR, lists solely in-frame clones and lacks some. The profile shows roughly 100,000 clones, approximately 72% of them singletons. Sequencing was done on a sample of peripheral blood. The receptors come from a woman in her sixties or seventies with acute or convalescent COVID-19. The CDR3 runs from the conserved cysteine through the conserved F or W. The D gene is left open where the match is weak. The size field is filled for only some rows; it gives once, few, many or a size class.

CDR3 length,V gene,J gene,clone size,D gene,CDR3 protein,CDR3 DNA
16,TRBV5-1,TRBJ2-1,NA,TRBD2,CASSSREGERHNEQFF,TGCGCCAGCAGCTCCCGGGAGGGGGAACGACACAATGAGCAGTTCTTC
13,TRBV12-3/TRBV12-4,TRBJ1-1,NA,TRBD1,CASSLQGATEAFF,TGTGCCAGCAGTTTACAGGGGGCCACTGAAGCTTTCTTT
15,TRBV27,TRBJ1-2,NA,NA,CASSFIGKRDYGYTF,TGTGCCAGCAGTTTTATTGGGAAGAGGGACTATGGCTACACCTTC
17,TRBV2,TRBJ1-5,NA,TRBD1,CASSDLSTGVGNQPQHF,TGTGCCAGCAGTGACTTATCGACAGGGGTCGGCAATCAGCCCCAGCATTTT
11,TRBV20-1,TRBJ1-1,many,NA,CSASRDTEAFF,TGCAGTGCTAGCAGGGACACTGAAGCTTTCTTT
15,TRBV9,TRBJ1-6,NA,TRBD1,CASSPGQLYNSPLHF,TGTGCCAGCAGCCCGGGACAGCTCTATAATTCACCCCTCCACTTT
14,TRBV18,TRBJ2-3,NA,TRBD1,CASSFGQGTDTQYF,TGTGCCAGCTCGTTTGGACAGGGCACAGATACGCAGTATTTT
15,TRBV4-1,TRBJ1-5,few,NA,CASRYRENGNQPQHF,TGCGCCAGCAGGTACAGGGAAAATGGCAATCAGCCCCAGCATTTT
15,TRBV5-4,TRBJ1-1,NA,NA,CASSLRWGRDTEAFF,TGTGCCAGCAGCTTGAGGTGGGGCCGGGACACTGAAGCTTTCTTT
13,TRBV5-4,TRBJ1-2,NA,NA,CASSSRDVGGYTF,TGTGCCAGCAGCTCCAGGGATGTGGGCGGCTACACCTTC
14,TRBV7-2,TRBJ1-5,NA,NA,CASSLDAGNQPQHF,TGTGCCAGCAGCTTAGATGCAGGGAATCAGCCCCAGCATTTT
15,TRBV4-1,TRBJ2-7,NA,TRBD1,CASSQGTGGNYEQYF,TGCGCCAGCAGCCAAGGGACAGGGGGCAACTACGAGCAGTACTTC
16,TRBV3-1/TRBV3-2,TRBJ2-5,NA,TRBD2,CASSQAGGPPRETQYF,TGTGCCAGCAGCCAAGCGGGGGGTCCCCCGAGGGAGACCCAGTACTTC
12,TRBV30,TRBJ1-2,NA,NA,CASKRGDYGYTF,TGTGCCAGTAAACGGGGGGACTATGGCTACACCTTC
13,TRBV7-7,TRBJ1-1,NA,NA,CASSLGRNTEAFF,TGTGCCAGCAGCTTAGGGAGGAACACTGAAGCTTTCTTT
14,TRBV28,TRBJ1-5,NA,TRBD1,CASSLGQGNQPQHF,TGTGCCAGCAGTTTAGGACAGGGCAATCAGCCCCAGCATTTT
13,TRBV18,TRBJ1-1,many,NA,CASSPGLDTEAFF,TGTGCCAGCTCACCGGGACTGGACACTGAAGCTTTCTTT
13,TRBV10-3,TRBJ1-1,NA,TRBD1,CAMTRGPDTEAFF,TGTGCCATGACCAGGGGGCCCGACACTGAAGCTTTCTTT
16,TRBV12-5,TRBJ1-3,NA,NA,CASGLANSLSGNTIYF,TGTGCTAGTGGTTTGGCTAACAGTCTCTCTGGAAACACCATATATTTT
16,TRBV30,TRBJ1-6,NA,NA,CAFTPIQGSYNSPLHF,TGTGCCTTCACACCGATACAGGGCTCCTATAATTCACCCCTCCACTTT
16,TRBV4-3,TRBJ2-3,NA,NA,CASSQVGHTSTDTQYF,TGCGCCAGCAGCCAAGTGGGACATACTAGCACAGATACGCAGTATTTT
19,TRBV24-1,TRBJ1-4,NA,NA,CATKVRGVGRGATNEKLFF,TGTGCCACCAAAGTGCGCGGAGTCGGCCGAGGTGCAACTAATGAAAAACTGTTTTTT
15,TRBV5-4,TRBJ1-4,NA,NA,CASSLSGVMGEKLFF,TGTGCCAGCAGCTTGTCGGGTGTAATGGGTGAAAAACTGTTTTTT
14,TRBV5-4,TRBJ1-2,NA,NA,CASSLVGGNYGYTF,TGTGCCAGCAGCTTGGTAGGAGGTAACTATGGCTACACCTTC
16,TRBV28,TRBJ1-4,NA,TRBD1,CASSASGQGRGEKLFF,TGTGCCAGCAGTGCCAGTGGACAGGGGCGGGGTGAAAAACTGTTTTTT
16,TRBV2,TRBJ2-3,few,TRBD2,CASRLASGASTDTQYF,TGTGCCAGCCGTTTGGCTAGCGGGGCAAGCACAGATACGCAGTATTTT
13,TRBV5-1,TRBJ2-5,NA,NA,CASSLSFQETQYF,TGCGCCAGCAGCTTGTCTTTCCAAGAGACCCAGTACTTC
13,TRBV4-1,TRBJ2-7,NA,NA,CASSQGGGREQYF,TGCGCCAGCAGCCAAGGTGGAGGTCGCGAGCAGTACTTC
17,TRBV5-8,TRBJ2-7,NA,TRBD1,CASSYILNRDRGYEQYF,TGTGCCAGCAGCTATATTTTAAACCGGGACAGGGGTTACGAGCAGTACTTC
16,TRBV30,TRBJ2-1,NA,NA,CAWSVPKSGSNNEQFF,TGTGCCTGGAGTGTTCCCAAGAGCGGTAGTAACAATGAGCAGTTCTTC
16,TRBV5-1,TRBJ2-7,few,NA,CARLRRWGGPGWEQYF,TGCGCCCGCTTGCGCCGTTGGGGGGGCCCGGGGTGGGAGCAGTACTTC
14,TRBV14,TRBJ1-2,NA,NA,CASSHGTTGFGYTF,TGTGCCAGCAGCCACGGTACTACAGGGTTTGGCTACACCTTC
16,TRBV6-5,TRBJ1-1,few,NA,CASSYSRGGLNTEAFF,TGTGCCAGCAGTTACTCGAGGGGGGGATTGAACACTGAAGCTTTCTTT
15,TRBV5-4,TRBJ2-2,NA,NA,CASSLRGSSAGELFF,TGTGCCAGCAGCTTGCGTGGTTCCTCGGCCGGGGAGCTGTTTTTT
14,TRBV5-1,TRBJ1-1,NA,TRBD1,CASSGGQGGTEAFF,TGCGCCAGCAGCGGGGGACAGGGGGGCACTGAAGCTTTCTTT
16,TRBV3-1/TRBV3-2,TRBJ1-6,NA,TRBD1,CASSQGATGRNSPLHF,TGTGCCAGCAGCCAAGGCGCGACAGGGAGAAATTCACCCCTCCACTTT
16,TRBV6-5,TRBJ2-6,NA,NA,CASSSRPYSGANVLTF,TGTGCCAGCAGTTCGCGGCCTTACTCTGGGGCCAACGTCCTGACTTTC